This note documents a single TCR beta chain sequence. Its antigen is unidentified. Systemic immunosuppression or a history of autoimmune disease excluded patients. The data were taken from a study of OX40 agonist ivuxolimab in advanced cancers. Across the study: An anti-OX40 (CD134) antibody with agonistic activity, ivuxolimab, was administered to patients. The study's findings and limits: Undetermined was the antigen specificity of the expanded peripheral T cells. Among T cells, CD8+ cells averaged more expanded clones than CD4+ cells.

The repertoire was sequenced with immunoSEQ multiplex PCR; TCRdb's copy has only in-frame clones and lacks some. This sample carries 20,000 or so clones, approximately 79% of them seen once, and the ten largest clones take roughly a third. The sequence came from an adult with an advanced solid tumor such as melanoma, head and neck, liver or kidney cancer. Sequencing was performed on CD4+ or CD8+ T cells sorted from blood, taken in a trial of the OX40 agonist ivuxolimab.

In DNA form, the CDR3 reads TGTGCCGCTTCGGGGGGACAGGCGCCCTACAATGAGCAGTTCTTC. Translated: CAASGGQAPYNEQFF. This chain uses TRBV6-1 with TRBJ2-1; tentative D call: TRBD1 (8 bases). V was trimmed by 11 bases and J by 2 bases, leaving 19 bases between them. Germline CDR1 MNHNS, CDR2 SASEGT. The CDR3 has 15 residues.